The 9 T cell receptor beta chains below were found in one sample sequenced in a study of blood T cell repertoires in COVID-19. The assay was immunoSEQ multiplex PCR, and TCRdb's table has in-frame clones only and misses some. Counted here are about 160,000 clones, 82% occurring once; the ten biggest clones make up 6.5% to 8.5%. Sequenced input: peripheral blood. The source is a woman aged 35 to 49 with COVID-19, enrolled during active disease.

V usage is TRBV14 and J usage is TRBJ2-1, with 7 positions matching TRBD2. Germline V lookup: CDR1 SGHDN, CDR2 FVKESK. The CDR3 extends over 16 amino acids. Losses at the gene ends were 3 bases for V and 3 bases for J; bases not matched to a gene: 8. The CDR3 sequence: CASSHGVGTIYNEQFF. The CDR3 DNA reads TGTGCCAGCAGCCATGGTGTCGGGACTATCTACAATGAGCAGTTCTTC.

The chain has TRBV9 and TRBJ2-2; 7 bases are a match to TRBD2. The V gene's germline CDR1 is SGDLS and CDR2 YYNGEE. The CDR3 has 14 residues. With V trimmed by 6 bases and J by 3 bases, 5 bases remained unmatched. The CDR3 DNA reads TGTGCCAGCACCCCAGGGAGGGACACCGGGGAGCTGTTTTTT. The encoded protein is CASTPGRDTGELFF.

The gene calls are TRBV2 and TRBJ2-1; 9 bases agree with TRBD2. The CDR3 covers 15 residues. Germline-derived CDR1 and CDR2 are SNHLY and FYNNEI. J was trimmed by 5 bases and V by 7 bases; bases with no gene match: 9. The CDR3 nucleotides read TGTGCCAGCACCCGCCGGGCGGGAGGGAACAATGAGCAGTTCTTC. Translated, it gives CASTRRAGGNNEQFF.

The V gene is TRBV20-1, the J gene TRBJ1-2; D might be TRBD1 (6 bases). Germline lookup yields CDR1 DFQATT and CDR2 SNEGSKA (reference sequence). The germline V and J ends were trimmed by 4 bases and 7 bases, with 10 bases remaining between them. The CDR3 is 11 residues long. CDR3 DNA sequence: TGCAGTGCTAATTACAGGGTTGGCTACACCTTC. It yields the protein CSANYRVGYTF.

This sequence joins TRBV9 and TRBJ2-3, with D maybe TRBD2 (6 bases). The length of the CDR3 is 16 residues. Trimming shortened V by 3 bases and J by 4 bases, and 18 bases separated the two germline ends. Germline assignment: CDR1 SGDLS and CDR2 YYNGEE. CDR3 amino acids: CASSGGTVAISDTQYF. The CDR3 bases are TGTGCCAGCAGCGGGGGGACTGTCGCGATTTCAGATACGCAGTATTTT.

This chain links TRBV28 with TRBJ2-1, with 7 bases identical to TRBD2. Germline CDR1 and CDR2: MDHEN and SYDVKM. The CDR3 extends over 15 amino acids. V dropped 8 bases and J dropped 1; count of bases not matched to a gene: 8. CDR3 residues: CASETPGGSYNEQFF. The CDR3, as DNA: TGTGCCAGCGAAACCCCGGGAGGATCCTACAATGAGCAGTTCTTC.

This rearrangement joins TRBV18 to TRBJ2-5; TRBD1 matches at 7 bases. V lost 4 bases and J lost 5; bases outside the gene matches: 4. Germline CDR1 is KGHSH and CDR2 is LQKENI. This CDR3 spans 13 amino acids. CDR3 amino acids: CASSHRGSETQYF. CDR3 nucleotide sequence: TGTGCCAGCTCACACAGGGGCTCTGAGACCCAGTACTTC. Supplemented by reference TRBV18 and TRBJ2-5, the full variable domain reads NAGVMQNPRHLVRRRGQEARLRCSPMKGHSHVYWYRQLPEEGLKFMVYLQKENIIDESGMPKERFSAEFPKEGPSILRIQQVVRGDSAAYFCASSHRGSETQYFGPGTRLLVL.

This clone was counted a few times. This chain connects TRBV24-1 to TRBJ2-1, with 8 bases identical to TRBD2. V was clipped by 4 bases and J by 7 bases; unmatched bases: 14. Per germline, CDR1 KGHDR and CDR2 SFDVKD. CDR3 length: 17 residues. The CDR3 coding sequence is TGTGCCACCAGTGACGCCATAGCGGGGAGGAGTAAGAATGAGCAGTTCTTC. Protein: CATSDAIAGRSKNEQFF.

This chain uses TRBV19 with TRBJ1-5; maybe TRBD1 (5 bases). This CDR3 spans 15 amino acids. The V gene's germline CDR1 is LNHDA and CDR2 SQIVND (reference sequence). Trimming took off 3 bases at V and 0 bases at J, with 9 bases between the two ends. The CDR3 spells CASSIVGHSNQPQHF. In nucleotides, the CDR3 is TGTGCCAGTAGTATTGTAGGACATAGCAATCAGCCCCAGCATTTT.